This TCR beta chain stems from a study of cytomegalovirus exposure and HLA in healthy donors. This CDR3 is 15 amino acids long. The germline V and J ends were trimmed by 2 bases and 4 bases, with 14 bases remaining between them. Germline assignment: CDR1 MNHNS and CDR2 SASEGT. The PCR ran on 60 Vbeta and 13 Jbeta primers. Some clones are missing from TCRdb's copy, which holds only in-frame ones; the method was immunoSEQ multiplex PCR. The top ten clones hold roughly 1.9% of a sample with about 210,000 clones, 60% to 80% of them seen once. The chain carries TRBV6-1 and TRBJ1-1; D remains unclear. The TCR originated in a male donor in good health and CMV-seronegative. The material sequenced was PBMCs. The CDR3 loop is CASSELGLLFTEAFF. CDR3 bases: TGTGCCAGCAGTGAACTTGGACTTCTTTTCACTGAAGCTTTCTTT.